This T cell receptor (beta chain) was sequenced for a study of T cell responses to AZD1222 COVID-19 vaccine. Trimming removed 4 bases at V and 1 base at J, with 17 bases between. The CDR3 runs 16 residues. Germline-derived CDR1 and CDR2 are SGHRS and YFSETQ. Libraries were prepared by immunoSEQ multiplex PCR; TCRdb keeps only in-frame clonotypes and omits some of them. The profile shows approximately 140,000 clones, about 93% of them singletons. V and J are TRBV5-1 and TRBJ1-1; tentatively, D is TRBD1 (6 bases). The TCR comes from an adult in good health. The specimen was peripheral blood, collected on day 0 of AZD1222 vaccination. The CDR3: CASSRGDSKANTEAFF. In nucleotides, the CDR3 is TGCGCCAGCAGCAGGGGGGACTCAAAAGCGAACACTGAAGCTTTCTTT.